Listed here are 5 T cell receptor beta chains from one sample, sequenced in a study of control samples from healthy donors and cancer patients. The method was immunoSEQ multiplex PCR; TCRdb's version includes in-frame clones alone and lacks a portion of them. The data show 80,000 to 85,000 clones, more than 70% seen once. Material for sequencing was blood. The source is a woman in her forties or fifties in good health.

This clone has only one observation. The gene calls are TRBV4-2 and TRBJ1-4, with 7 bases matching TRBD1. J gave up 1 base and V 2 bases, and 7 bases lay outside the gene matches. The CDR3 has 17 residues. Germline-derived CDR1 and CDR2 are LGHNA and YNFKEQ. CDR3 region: CASSQMRGQGTNEKLFF. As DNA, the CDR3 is TGTGCCAGCAGCCAAATGAGGGGGCAAGGAACTAATGAAAAACTGTTTTTT.

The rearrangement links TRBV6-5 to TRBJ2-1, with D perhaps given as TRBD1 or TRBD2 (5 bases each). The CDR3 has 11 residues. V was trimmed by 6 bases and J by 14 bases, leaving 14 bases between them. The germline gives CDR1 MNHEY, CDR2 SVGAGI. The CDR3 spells CASSAGTREFF. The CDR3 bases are TGTGCCAGCAGCGCCGGGACGAGGGAGTTCTTC.

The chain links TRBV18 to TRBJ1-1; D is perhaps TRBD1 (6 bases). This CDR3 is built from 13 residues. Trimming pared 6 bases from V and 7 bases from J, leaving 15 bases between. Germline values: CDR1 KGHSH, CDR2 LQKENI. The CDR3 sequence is CASSIQQGHEAFF. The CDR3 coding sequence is TGTGCCAGCTCGATACAACAGGGCCATGAAGCTTTCTTT.

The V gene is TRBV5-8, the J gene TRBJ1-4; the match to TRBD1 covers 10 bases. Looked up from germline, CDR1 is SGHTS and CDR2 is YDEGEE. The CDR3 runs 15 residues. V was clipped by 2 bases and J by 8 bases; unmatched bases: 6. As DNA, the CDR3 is TGTGCCAGCAGCTTTTCCGGGACAGGGGCGGAAAAACTGTTTTTT. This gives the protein CASSFSGTGAEKLFF.

CDR3 nucleotides: TGCGCCAGCAGCCAAGACGTTGGGGTATTGGGGACAGGGGGCCGAGATACGCAGTATTTT. Amino acid sequence: CASSQDVGVLGTGGRDTQYF. The rearrangement uses TRBV4-1 and TRBJ2-3, with TRBD1 matching 12 bases. Germline CDR1 and CDR2: MGHRA and YSYEKL. This CDR3 has 20 residues. J was trimmed by 5 bases and V by 0 bases; bases with no gene match: 15.